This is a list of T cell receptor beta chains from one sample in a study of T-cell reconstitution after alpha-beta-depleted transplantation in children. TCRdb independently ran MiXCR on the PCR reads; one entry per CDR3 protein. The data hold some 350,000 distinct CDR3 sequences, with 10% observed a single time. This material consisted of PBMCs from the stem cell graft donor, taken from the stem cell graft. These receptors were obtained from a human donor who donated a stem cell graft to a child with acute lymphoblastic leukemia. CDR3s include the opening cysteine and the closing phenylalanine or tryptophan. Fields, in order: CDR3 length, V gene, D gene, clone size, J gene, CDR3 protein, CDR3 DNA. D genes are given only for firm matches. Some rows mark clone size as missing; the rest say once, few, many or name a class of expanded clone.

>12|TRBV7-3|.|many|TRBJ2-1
CASSFNYNEQFF
TGTGCCAGCAGCTTCAATTACAATGAGCAGTTCTTC
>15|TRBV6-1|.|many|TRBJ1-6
CASTDQGGVGSPLHF
TGTGCCAGCACCGACCAGGGAGGGGTCGGCTCACCCCTCCACTTT
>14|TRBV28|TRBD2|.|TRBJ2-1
CASSYTSGYNEQFF
TGTGCCAGCAGTTATACTAGCGGATACAATGAGCAGTTCTTC
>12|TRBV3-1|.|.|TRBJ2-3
CASSQGSYTQYF
TGTGCCAGCAGCCAAGGCAGTTATACGCAGTATTTT
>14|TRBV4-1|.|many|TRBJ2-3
CASSQWQGADTQYF
TGCGCCAGCAGCCAATGGCAGGGCGCAGATACGCAGTATTTT
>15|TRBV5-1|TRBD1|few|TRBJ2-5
CASSLRQGVSETQYF
TGCGCCAGCAGCTTGAGACAGGGGGTATCCGAGACCCAGTACTTC
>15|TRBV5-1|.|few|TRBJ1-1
CASSGGRGMNTEAFF
TGCGCCAGCAGCGGAGGGAGAGGAATGAACACTGAAGCTTTCTTT
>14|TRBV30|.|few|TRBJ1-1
CAWSVGYGVTEAFF
TGTGCCTGGAGTGTAGGATATGGGGTCACTGAAGCTTTCTTT
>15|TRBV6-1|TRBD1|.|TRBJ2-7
CASSDLGQGTHEQYF
TGTGCCAGCAGTGATTTGGGACAGGGAACCCACGAGCAGTACTTC
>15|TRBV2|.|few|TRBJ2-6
CASRFEGSGANVLTF
TGTGCCAGCAGGTTTGAGGGCTCTGGGGCCAACGTCCTGACTTTC
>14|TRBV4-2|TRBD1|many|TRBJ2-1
CASSQEGQGAEQFF
TGTGCCAGCAGCCAAGAAGGACAGGGGGCTGAGCAGTTCTTC
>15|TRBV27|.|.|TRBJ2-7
CASSPRRSGPYEQYF
TGTGCCAGCAGTCCCCGTCGGTCAGGGCCCTACGAGCAGTACTTC
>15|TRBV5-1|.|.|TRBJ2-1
CASSLEAENYNEQFF
TGCGCCAGCAGCTTGGAGGCAGAGAATTACAATGAGCAGTTCTTC
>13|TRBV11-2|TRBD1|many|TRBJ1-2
CASSLAGQYGYTF
TGTGCCAGCAGCTTAGCGGGACAGTATGGCTACACCTTC
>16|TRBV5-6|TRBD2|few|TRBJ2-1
CASSLFGTSGRNEQFF
TGTGCCAGCAGCTTGTTCGGGACTAGCGGGCGAAATGAGCAGTTCTTC
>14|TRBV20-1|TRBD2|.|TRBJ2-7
CSAQTSGRAYEQYF
TGCAGTGCTCAGACTAGCGGGAGGGCCTACGAGCAGTACTTC
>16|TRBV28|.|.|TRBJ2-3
CASSTLWGSMQDTQYF
TGTGCCAGCAGTACCCTCTGGGGGAGTATGCAAGATACGCAGTATTTT
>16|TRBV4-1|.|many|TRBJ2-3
CASSHLGFLGTDTQYF
TGCGCCAGCAGCCATTTAGGATTCCTCGGCACAGATACGCAGTATTTT
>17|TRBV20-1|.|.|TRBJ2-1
CSAIPAGLPSSYNEQFF
TGCAGTGCCATTCCGGCGGGGCTTCCGAGCTCCTACAATGAGCAGTTCTTC
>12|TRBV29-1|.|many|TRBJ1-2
CSVEVRFGGYTF
TGCAGCGTTGAAGTTAGGTTTGGCGGCTACACCTTC
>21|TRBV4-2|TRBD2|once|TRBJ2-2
CASSHNRSSGLAGENTGELFF
TGTGCCAGCAGCCACAACCGAAGTTCGGGACTAGCGGGGGAGAACACCGGGGAGCTGTTTTTT
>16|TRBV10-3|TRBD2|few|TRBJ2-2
CAISLAGGPNTGELFF
TGTGCCATCAGCTTAGCGGGAGGCCCCAACACCGGGGAGCTGTTTTTT
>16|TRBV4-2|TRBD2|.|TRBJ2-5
CASSQDTGGMGETQYF
TGTGCCAGCAGCCAAGATACGGGAGGCATGGGGGAGACCCAGTACTTC
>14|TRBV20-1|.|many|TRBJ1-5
CSAGGRASNQPQHF
TGCAGTGCTGGGGGCAGGGCCAGCAATCAGCCCCAGCATTTT
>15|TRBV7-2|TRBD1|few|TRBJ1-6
CASSLWRQGNSPLHF
TGTGCCAGCAGCTTATGGAGACAGGGGAATTCACCCCTCCACTTT
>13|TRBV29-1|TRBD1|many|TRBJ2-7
CSVNVDRTYEQYF
TGCAGCGTGAACGTGGACAGGACCTACGAGCAGTACTTC
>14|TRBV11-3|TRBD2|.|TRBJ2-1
CASSLDYSGTEQFF
TGTGCCAGCAGCTTAGATTACAGCGGGACTGAGCAGTTCTTC
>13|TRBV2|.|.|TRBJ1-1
CASADGFNTEAFF
TGTGCCAGCGCAGACGGGTTCAACACTGAAGCTTTCTTT
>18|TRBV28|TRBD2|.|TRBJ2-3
CASSFTGTSGPSTDTQYF
TGTGCCAGCAGTTTCACCGGGACTAGTGGACCGAGCACAGATACGCAGTATTTT
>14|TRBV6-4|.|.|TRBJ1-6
CASSASAGNSPLHF
TGTGCCAGCAGTGCTTCAGCAGGGAACTCACCCCTCCACTTT
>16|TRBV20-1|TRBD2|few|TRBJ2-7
CSASDGILAGTYEQYF
TGCAGTGCTAGTGACGGGATACTAGCGGGGACCTACGAGCAGTACTTC
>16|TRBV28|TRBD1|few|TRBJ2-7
CASSDPRDRGLGEQYF
TGTGCCAGCAGCGACCCCCGGGACAGGGGCCTCGGGGAGCAGTACTTC
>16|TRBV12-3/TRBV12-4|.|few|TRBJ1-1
CASSLQASVRQDEAFF
TGTGCCAGCAGTTTACAGGCCTCGGTACGGCAAGATGAAGCTTTCTTT
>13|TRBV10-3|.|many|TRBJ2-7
CAISEGTRPEQYF
TGTGCCATCAGTGAGGGGACGAGACCCGAGCAGTACTTC
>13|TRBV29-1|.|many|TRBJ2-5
CSVSQGGQGTQYF
TGCAGCGTCAGTCAGGGGGGGCAGGGGACCCAGTACTTC
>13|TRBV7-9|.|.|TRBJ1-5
CASRREGNQPQHF
TGTGCCAGCAGAAGAGAAGGCAATCAGCCCCAGCATTTT
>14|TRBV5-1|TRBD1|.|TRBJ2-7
CASRPGTVSYEQYF
TGCGCCAGCCGTCCCGGGACAGTCTCCTACGAGCAGTACTTC
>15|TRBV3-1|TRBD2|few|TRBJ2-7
CASSQDRLALYEQYF
TGTGCCAGCAGCCAAGATAGACTAGCACTCTACGAGCAGTACTTC
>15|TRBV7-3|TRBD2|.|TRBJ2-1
CASSLILAGVNEQFF
TGTGCCAGCAGCTTAATCCTAGCGGGAGTCAATGAGCAGTTCTTC
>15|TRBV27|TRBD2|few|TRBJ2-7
CASSGSGLAIYEQYF
TGTGCCAGCAGTGGATCGGGACTAGCTATCTACGAGCAGTACTTC
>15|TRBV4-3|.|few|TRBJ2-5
CASSQDLGWMETQYF
TGCGCCAGCAGCCAAGATCTGGGGTGGATGGAGACCCAGTACTTC
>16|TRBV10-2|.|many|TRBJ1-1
CASSDVGKRMNTEAFF
TGCGCCAGCAGTGATGTCGGGAAGCGAATGAACACTGAAGCTTTCTTT
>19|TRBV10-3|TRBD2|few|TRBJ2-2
CAIRGLAGEPRTNTGELFF
TGTGCCATCAGAGGACTAGCGGGAGAGCCCCGAACGAACACCGGGGAGCTGTTTTTT
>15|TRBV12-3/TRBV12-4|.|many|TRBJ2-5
CASSPGYHGEETQYF
TGTGCCAGCAGTCCAGGTTATCACGGCGAGGAGACCCAGTACTTC
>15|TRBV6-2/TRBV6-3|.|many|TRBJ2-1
CASSYFGGALSEQFF
TGTGCCAGCAGTTACTTCGGGGGAGCGTTGAGTGAGCAGTTCTTC
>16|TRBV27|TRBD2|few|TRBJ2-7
CASSLRFPSGSYEQYF
TGTGCCAGCAGTTTACGATTCCCTAGCGGTTCCTACGAGCAGTACTTC
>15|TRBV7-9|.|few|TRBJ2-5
CASSFLAGPQETQYF
TGTGCCAGCAGCTTCCTTGCGGGCCCCCAAGAGACCCAGTACTTC
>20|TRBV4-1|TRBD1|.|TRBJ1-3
CASSQRDSRLMDLSGNTIYF
TGCGCCAGCAGCCAACGGGACAGCAGACTCATGGATTTGTCGGGAAACACCATATATTTT
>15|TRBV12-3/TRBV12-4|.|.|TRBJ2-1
CASSPQGSIYNEQFF
TGTGCCAGCAGTCCCCAGGGTAGCATCTACAATGAGCAGTTCTTC
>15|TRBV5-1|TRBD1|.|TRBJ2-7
CASSLQGATSYEQYF
TGCGCCAGCAGTCTGCAGGGGGCCACCTCCTACGAGCAGTACTTC
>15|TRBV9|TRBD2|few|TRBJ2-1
CASSIAGTSYNEQFF
TGTGCCAGCAGCATAGCGGGAACCTCCTACAATGAGCAGTTCTTC
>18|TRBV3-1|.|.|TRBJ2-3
CASSQDPTIAVPTDTQYF
TGTGCCAGCAGCCAAGATCCGACAATCGCGGTTCCCACAGATACGCAGTATTTT
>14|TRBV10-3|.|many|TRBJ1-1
CAITEGERSTEAFF
TGTGCCATCACCGAGGGGGAGAGGTCCACTGAAGCTTTCTTT